This TCR beta chain originates from a study of cytomegalovirus exposure and HLA in healthy donors (dated by TCRdb to 2015 to 2018). Regarding the study in general: An earlier analysis of around 600 of the donors reported 250 to 350 Gb of sequence data and 100 million to 130 million unique TCR beta sequences from 150 million to 200 million T cells. Approximately 300 gigabases of sequencing data and tens of millions of unique TCR sequences were included in an early release covering about 700 HLA-typed donors. Of the 300 to 500 genotyped donors, 70% to 90% were placed in the genetic ancestry cluster associated with self-reported Caucasian donors. The study was designed to test whether signatures of past pathogen exposure could be identified by cataloging public T cell receptors. The study profiled the T cell repertoires of fewer than 850 subjects by immunosequencing and related them to cytomegalovirus serostatus. In addition to the first cohort of 650 to 800 subjects, a separate validation cohort of 120 different subjects was used. To predict cytomegalovirus infection status, the study combined high-throughput TCR immunosequencing, statistical association of individual TCRs with disease status, and machine learning. To study patterns of TCR occurrence, a later analysis re-analyzed previously published TCR beta repertoires from around 700 donors and added high-resolution HLA genotyping. In the later analysis, no new phenotypic data were used to find candidate immune exposures; instead, reliance was placed on TCR beta sequences and their occurrence across donors. An earlier analysis of a few hundred of the donors applied high-throughput TCR beta sequencing to assess whether each TCR beta V gene segment acted as functional or pseudogenic. Donor age, sex, ethnicity and CMV serostatus were compiled together with the repertoire data. In a later genetic analysis, genome-wide SNP genotypes for about three fifths of the roughly 670 donors were used, and that subset was treated as a discovery cohort. All discovery cohort repertoires had been generated using a single sequencing platform. HLA typing covered class I and class II loci at four-digit resolution. Typing coverage differed by locus: A, B, C, DRB1 and DQB1 were typed in about 629-640 donors, DQA1 in around 500, DPA1 in 600 to 610, and DPB1 in just under 490. Because of strong linkage in the cohort, roughly five DR-DQ haplotypes were treated as single units for association and clustering. Across 300 to 400 genotyped donors of the cohort, an average of roughly 230,000 unique TCR beta nucleotide sequences per donor were sequenced, and roughly 20% of those sequences were non-productive. Points the paper makes about the study in general: Because some donors lacked HLA typing at each locus, the association tests relied only on the typed subset. A further reported finding was that TCR beta sequences accurately predicted the HLA-A and HLA-B alleles for most subjects in the first cohort. Broadly in line with IMGT annotations, most TCR beta V segments showed up in productive rearrangements about 87% or about 30% of the time in an earlier analysis of roughly 590 of the donors. Only TCR beta chains were sequenced in this cohort, and the absence of alpha or paired-chain data limited detectable features. Three of the identified cytomegalovirus-associated TCR beta chains were confirmed in vitro to be specific for cytomegalovirus antigens. A total of fewer than 200 TCR beta chains were listed by the study as associated with cytomegalovirus. In both the original and validation cohorts, the classifier was reported to diagnose cytomegalovirus status with high specificity and sensitivity. For the cohort, immune exposure information was limited to CMV serostatus. Most TCR sequences were seen in very few donors, while some public TCRs were found in many individuals. A later genetic analysis associated a missense DCLRE1C variant with V-gene and J-gene trimming of TCR beta chains, and an independent cohort replicated the association. According to the authors, the approach could potentially be generalized to other disease states and immunological phenotypes. The presence/absence analyses assumed that sequencing depth was roughly uniform across donors, and that assumption may not be true. A later analysis found that TCR association rates varied across HLA loci, with DRB1 alleles showing the most associated TCRs and HLA-C alleles the fewest. Linkage disequilibrium might explain the correlated functional status among segregating V segments, but an unknown experimental factor could not be ruled out. In a later analysis, HLA-associated TCR beta chains showed more clonal expansion and lower generation probabilities than non-associated chains that were equally common. A later genetic analysis reported fewer N-insertions in productive TCRs among donors in an Asian-associated ancestry cluster than the roughly 700-donor mean. Fewer than 20 rarely observed V segments, including chromosome 9 orphons, were excluded from the earlier analysis of about 610 of the donors because counts were too low. In a later analysis, over 15,000 TCR beta sequences were associated with specific HLA alleles at a false discovery rate of 0.05. In a later analysis, several top co-occurrence clusters were reported to appear linked to parvovirus B19, influenza, CMV and Epstein-Barr virus. A cluster of highly shared sequence variants was judged likely to represent a technical artifact of the sequencing pipeline. According to a later analysis, most CMV-associated TCR beta chains appeared to be HLA-restricted, and the HLA associations seemed to be driven largely by CMV exposure. When HLA alleles, especially DR and DQ, strongly co-occurred, TCR associations were difficult to assign to individual alleles. The 87-base-pair reads could not distinguish some IMGT-functional V segments, including TRBV6-2 and TRBV6-3, so those segments were excluded.

The cysteine opens and the phenylalanine closes a CDR3 of 15 amino acids. Only the CDR3 region is kept as DNA, spanning 45 bases read in frame from base 1. Trimmed from V: 6 bases; trimmed from J: 8 bases; junction bases lacking a gene match: 12. CDR1 and CDR2, looked up from the germline V gene (reference sequence), are WNHNN and SYGVQD. Turning to this clone: Its binding antigen is unknown. The record has no base qualities; no much larger clone is one base away.

In total, roughly 670 healthy bone marrow donors made up the cohort. At the time of sampling, all cohort members were nominally healthy, though unrecorded immune exposures were likely present. The donor was CMV seropositive and was included in the group of 290 or so seropositive cohort members. Every donor gave a peripheral blood sample, and the peripheral blood mononuclear cells from that sample were used for TCR beta sequencing. The Qiagen DNeasy Blood Extraction Kit was used to extract genomic DNA from the blood cell samples. The library was made by the immunoSEQ multiplex PCR assay. The multiplex PCR relied on a mix of 60 forward primers for TCR Vbeta segments and 13 reverse primers for TCR Jbeta segments. A multiplex PCR assay on genomic DNA amplified the CDR3 region of rearranged TCR beta genes. Amplified TCR beta libraries were sequenced as 87-base-pair reads on the Illumina HiSeq System. In the authors' own workflow: A later analysis counted tens of millions of unique TCR beta chains across the roughly 700 repertoires, and 9.5 million to 11 million of these chains were shared by at least two donors. A nearest-neighbor algorithm error-corrected the raw reads and collapsed the reads into unique sequences, merging closely related sequences to remove PCR and sequencing errors. V, D and J gene segments were assigned by aligning CDR3 sequences to IMGT reference sequences. For a sequence to be retained, a match of at least six nucleotides was required to both a V gene segment and a J gene segment. Rearrangements were called productive when the CDR3 lacked stop codons and stayed in frame with V and J; all others were non-productive. CDR3 was defined by IMGT convention, running from the second conserved V-encoded cysteine to the conserved J-encoded phenylalanine. The earlier analysis of a few hundred of the donors excluded sequences that lacked an unambiguous match to a single V gene segment. An earlier analysis of fewer than 750 of the donors called V segments functional above 56.7% productive rearrangements and segregating when the between-donor standard deviation exceeded 5%. A statistical classification framework was built to diagnose cytomegalovirus status from the catalog of TCR beta chain sequences. A later analysis assigned V and J genes by comparing TCR nucleotide sequences with IMGT/GENE-DB human TR gene sequences. The TCRdist pipeline was used in a later analysis to assign CDR3 sequences and most-parsimonious VDJ recombination scenarios. In a later analysis, each TCR beta chain was defined by its CDR3 amino acid sequence together with its V-gene family, and reads without a unique V-gene family were excluded. To address suspected cross-contamination and a sequencing artifact, a later analysis removed 592 highly shared, low-generation-probability nucleotide sequences. For each public chain, a later analysis derived a clonal expansion index from normalized ranks of inferred template counts within each repertoire. Generation probabilities in a later analysis came from a VDJ recombination model fitted to out-of-frame rearrangements, and those results were checked against IGoR. Hypergeometric tests were used in a later analysis to score TCR-TCR, TCR-HLA and TCR-CMV co-occurrence, with a repertoire-size bias correction applied to the TCR pairs. False discovery rates were estimated in a later analysis by permuting HLA or CMV assignments 20 times. A later analysis grouped co-occurring TCRs with DBSCAN, adding TCRdist sequence similarity when clustering within HLA-allele-positive subsets. Repertoires with fewer than 30,000 or more than 120,000 public chains were left out of co-occurrence clustering, as were four to six repertoires with anomalous nucleotide sharing. Held by TCRdb, this immuneACCESS table contains in-frame sequences only and omits some clones. Under half of the omission traces to an unresolved V gene where checked; the cause of the rest is unknown. For V, J and clone size, that table is used; D and trimming come from the DNA. This sample lists some 150,000 clones; 80% were detected once. Of the sample, 4.5% falls within the top ten clones.

Sequencing was carried out using PBMCs. The V and J genes are TRBV10-1 and TRBJ2-7; 11 bases in between match TRBD1. This receptor was identified in a woman between 45 and 65 years old in good health and CMV-seropositive. This receptor carries the CDR3 CASSGDPGQGVKQYF. The DNA sequence reads TGCGCCAGCAGCGGGGACCCGGGACAGGGGGTAAAGCAGTACTTC.